Presented here are 14 T cell receptor beta chains from one specimen sequenced in a study of blood T cells in healthy people across ages. Sample-barcoded 5' priming and a J-beta primer mix drove a second PCR of roughly 6 to 12 cycles. A single record per CDR3 protein comes from TCRdb applying MiXCR to the 5' RACE reads. Of around 320,000 distinct CDR3 sequences listed, 25% to 30% are singletons. The sample comprised blood. The receptors here all came from a woman in her sixties or seventies in good health.

V and J are TRBV7-9 and TRBJ2-5; D gene ambiguous. The CDR3 spans 14 residues. CDR1 is SEHNR and CDR2 is FQNEAQ in the germline V gene (reference sequence). V lost 5 bases to trimming and J lost 2 bases, with 12 bases between them. The CDR3 region is CASSPDKKQETQYF. CDR3 nucleotide sequence: TGTGCCAGCAGCCCTGACAAAAAACAAGAGACCCAGTACTTC.

The chain uses TRBV7-9 and TRBJ1-1, with unresolved D. V was cut by 5 bases and J by 6 bases, with 10 bases left in between. Germline V gene sequence: CDR1 SEHNR, CDR2 FQNEAQ (reference sequence). The CDR3 is 12 residues long. The CDR3 region has the DNA TGTGCCAGCAGCCAGGAATATGCTGAAGCTTTCTTT. Amino acid sequence: CASSQEYAEAFF.

This clonotype was detected a few times. This chain uses TRBV21-1 with TRBJ2-3; TRBD2 reflects the table's D call only, with no check against the DNA. TRBV21-1 constitutes a pseudogene. This CDR3 region has 16 residues. CDR3 DNA sequence: TGTGCCAGCAGCACTCCAACTAGCGGGCGCACAGATACGCAGTATTTT. Translation gives CASSTPTSGRTDTQYF.

This clonotype appeared a few times. The chain recombines TRBV7-9 with TRBJ2-1; 11 bases line up with TRBD2. The V gene end was trimmed by 5 bases and the J gene end by 7 bases; junction bases not matched to a gene: 10. The CDR3 is 16 residues long. Germline V gene sequence: CDR1 SEHNR, CDR2 FQNEAQ (reference sequence). CDR3 amino acids: CASSREGLAGGNEQFF. The CDR3 DNA sequence: TGTGCCAGCAGCCGGGAGGGGCTAGCGGGGGGAAATGAGCAGTTCTTC.

The chain is built from TRBV12-3 or TRBV12-4 and TRBJ2-1; the D is unclear. This CDR3 has 13 amino acids. The germline V and J ends were trimmed by 4 bases and 9 bases, with 13 bases remaining between them. CDR3 bases: TGTGCCAGCAGTTCATCCTATTTTGGTGAGCAGTTCTTC. Translated, it gives CASSSSYFGEQFF.

The chain couples TRBV29-1 to TRBJ2-2, with D unclear. The CDR3 is made up of 12 amino acids. Trimming removed 6 bases at V and 2 bases at J, with 7 bases between. Germline CDR1 is SQVTM and CDR2 is ANQGSEA. The CDR3 spells CSVALNTGELFF. The CDR3 nucleotides read TGCAGCGTAGCATTAAACACCGGGGAGCTGTTTTTT.

This clonotype was detected only a few times. The rearrangement uses TRBV12-3 or TRBV12-4 and TRBJ1-2, with no clear D. The CDR3 is made up of 13 amino acids. Trimming removed 1 base at V and 4 bases at J, with 7 bases between. The CDR3, as DNA: TGTGCCAGCAGTTTAGACGAGGGCTATGGCTACACCTTC. Encoded protein: CASSLDEGYGYTF.

The rearrangement joins TRBV28 to TRBJ1-2; the D is unclear. The CDR3 spans 13 residues. Per germline, CDR1 MDHEN and CDR2 SYDVKM. Between the trimmed V and J ends, which lost 6 bases and 7 bases, there was a span of 15 bases. CDR3 coding DNA: TGTGCCAGCAGGGAGTCGGGGAAGCCTGGCTACACCTTC. Translation gives CASRESGKPGYTF.

In its sample, this clonotype was seen a few times. The rearrangement joins TRBV29-1 to TRBJ2-3, with D unclear. CDR1 is SQVTM and CDR2 is ANQGSEA in the germline V gene. CDR3 length: 13 residues. V was cut by 2 bases and J by 1 base, with 7 bases left in between. CDR3 loop: CSVENPRTDTQYF. DNA of the CDR3: TGCAGCGTTGAAAATCCGCGCACAGATACGCAGTATTTT.

This clonotype was seen just once. The V gene is TRBV28, the J gene TRBJ2-1; D is perhaps TRBD2 (6 bases). The CDR3 totals 14 residues. Germline CDR1 and CDR2: MDHEN and SYDVKM. Trimming cost V 3 bases and J 9 bases, with 15 bases left between them. CDR3 bases: TGTGCCAGCAGTTTTCGTCCTAGCGCCAGTGAGCAGTTCTTC. It is translated as CASSFRPSASEQFF.

A remark on this clonotype: A much larger clone lies a single base off, so this may be a read error. The chain joins TRBV20-1 to TRBJ2-5, with D possibly matching TRBD2 (5 bases). The DNA matches TRBJ2-1 better at its end, which makes the J call doubtful. The CDR3 spans 12 residues. Germline V gene sequence: CDR1 DFQATT, CDR2 SNEGSKA (reference sequence). The CDR3 loop reads CSASGKCNEQFF. As DNA, the CDR3 is TGCAGTGCTAGCGGGAAATGCAATGAGCAGTTCTTC.

This chain joins TRBV20-1 and TRBJ2-5; 7 bases fit TRBD1. The CDR3 is made up of 14 amino acids. J gave up 1 base and V 3 bases, and 5 bases lay outside the gene matches. Germline-derived CDR1 and CDR2 are DFQATT and SNEGSKA (reference sequence). The DNA for the CDR3 is TGCAGTGCTAGTCAAGACAGGGCCCAAGAGACCCAGTACTTC. This gives the protein CSASQDRAQETQYF.

This chain joins TRBV9 and TRBJ2-6; D remains ambiguous. V was trimmed by 3 bases and J by 0 bases, leaving 7 bases between them. This CDR3 comprises 15 residues. From germline, CDR1 is SGDLS and CDR2 YYNGEE. The CDR3 nucleotides read TGTGCCAGCAGCGCGACCTTCTCTGGGGCCAACGTCCTGACTTTC. Its translation is CASSATFSGANVLTF.

With respect to this clonotype: At one end, the junction sequence differs from germline, possibly due to a read error. The chain combines TRBV3-1 with TRBJ2-2; 7 bases map to TRBD1. Per the germline V gene, CDR1 is LGHDT and CDR2 is YNNKEL (reference sequence). The CDR3 consists of 14 residues. Written as DNA, the CDR3 is TGTGCCAGTAGCCCGGAGGACAGGCCCGGGGAGCTGTTTTTT. Encoded protein: CASSPEDRPGELFF.